Shown below are 30 T cell receptor beta chains from a single sample sequenced in a study of blood T cell repertoires in COVID-19. The table came from immunoSEQ multiplex PCR; TCRdb's copy has only in-frame clones and leaves some out. The repertoire holds about 310,000 clones, with around 87% as singletons. What was sequenced was peripheral blood. Receptors originate from a woman in her forties or fifties who had recovered from COVID-19.

V usage is TRBV19 and J usage is TRBJ2-1; D remains ambiguous. The CDR3 covers 11 residues. V shed 5 bases and J shed 9 bases, with 8 bases lying between them. The germline gives CDR1 LNHDA, CDR2 SQIVND (reference sequence). Written as DNA, the CDR3 is TGTGCCAGTAGTCTGACTTCTGAGCAGTTCTTC. This sequence encodes CASSLTSEQFF. Together with reference TRBV19 and TRBJ2-1, the CDR3 gives the full variable domain: DGGITQSPKYLFRKEGQNVTLSCEQNLNHDAMYWYRQDPGQGLRLIYYSQIVNDFQKGDIAEGYSVSREKKESFPLTVTSAQKNPTAFYLCASSLTSEQFFGPGTRLTVL.

The chain uses TRBV19 and TRBJ2-3; 9 nucleotides line up with TRBD2. With V trimmed by 9 bases and J by 4 bases, 8 bases remained unmatched. CDR1 LNHDA and CDR2 SQIVND come from the germline V gene (reference sequence). The CDR3 is 14 residues long. In DNA, the CDR3 is TGTGCCAGCTCTATAGCGGGAGTGGCAGATACGCAGTATTTT. It specifies CASSIAGVADTQYF.

The CDR3 protein is CASSIGAVGYTEAFF. The CDR3 bases are TGTGCCAGCAGCATTGGGGCGGTTGGGTACACTGAAGCTTTCTTT. The chain carries TRBV5-5 and TRBJ1-1; D might be TRBD1 (5 bases). Germline V CDR1 and CDR2: SGHKS, YYEKEE (reference sequence). This CDR3 contains 15 residues. Trimming took off 4 bases at V and 3 bases at J, with 16 bases between the two ends.

This chain joins TRBV19 and TRBJ1-1; D may be TRBD1 (6 bases). The CDR3 is 17 amino acids. Germline-derived CDR1 and CDR2 are LNHDA and SQIVND (reference sequence). Trimming stripped 5 bases from V and 2 bases from J, with 21 bases between. Written as DNA, the CDR3 is TGTGCCAGTAGTCCACGTGCAGTAGGGGGATCAAACACTGAAGCTTTCTTT. It codes for CASSPRAVGGSNTEAFF. The whole variable domain, remainder taken from reference TRBV19 and TRBJ1-1, is DGGITQSPKYLFRKEGQNVTLSCEQNLNHDAMYWYRQDPGQGLRLIYYSQIVNDFQKGDIAEGYSVSREKKESFPLTVTSAQKNPTAFYLCASSPRAVGGSNTEAFFGQGTRLTVV.

The chain couples TRBV4-2 to TRBJ2-2; 9 positions match TRBD2. The V gene end was trimmed by 0 bases and the J gene end by 4 bases; junction bases not matched to a gene: 6. The CDR3 has 17 residues. CDR1 LGHNA and CDR2 YNFKEQ come from the germline V gene. CDR3 DNA: TGTGCCAGCAGCCAAGAGACCAGCGGGAGGTCCACCGGGGAGCTGTTTTTT. Translation: CASSQETSGRSTGELFF.

V is TRBV19 and J is TRBJ2-7; 7 bases align to TRBD1. The V gene's germline CDR1 is LNHDA and CDR2 SQIVND (reference sequence). V lost 4 bases to trimming and J lost 5 bases; unmatched junction nucleotides: 14. This CDR3 comprises 16 residues. CDR3 sequence reads: CASSTQQGMLFHEQYF. The CDR3, as DNA: TGTGCCAGTAGTACCCAACAGGGGATGCTCTTCCACGAGCAGTACTTC.

The chain links TRBV6-2 or TRBV6-3 to TRBJ1-2; tentatively, D is TRBD1 (6 bases). There are 16 residues in the CDR3. Germline V gene lookup returns CDR1 MNHEY and CDR2 SVGEGT. V gave up 6 bases and J gave up 1 base, with 18 bases separating them. The CDR3, as DNA: TGTGCCAGCAGCCCGCCGCTGACCAGGGGTAACTATGGCTACACCTTC. It codes for CASSPPLTRGNYGYTF.

The chain has TRBV7-9 and TRBJ1-6; 7 bases match TRBD1. The CDR3 covers 15 residues. In germline, CDR1 is SEHNR, CDR2 FQNEAQ (reference sequence). Unmatched junction bases numbered 7, after V lost 6 bases and J lost 5 bases. The CDR3 sequence is CASSRTTGDNSPLHF. The DNA of the CDR3 is TGTGCCAGCAGTAGAACCACAGGGGATAATTCACCCCTCCACTTT.

This CDR3 is CASTLYIGSEAFF. CDR3 nucleotide sequence: TGCGCCAGCACCCTTTACATCGGGTCTGAAGCTTTCTTT. The V call is TRBV5-1, the J call TRBJ1-1; D is unresolved. Trimming stripped 6 bases from V and 6 bases from J, with 15 bases between. This CDR3 comprises 13 residues. CDR1 SGHRS and CDR2 YFSETQ come from the germline V gene.

The chain recombines TRBV3-1 (or the pseudogene TRBV3-2) with TRBJ1-2, with a possible D match to TRBD1 (5 bases). V was pared by 6 bases and J by 11 bases, with 13 bases between. Germline assignment: CDR1 LGHDT and CDR2 YNNKEL (reference sequence). CDR3 length: 11 amino acids. Written as DNA, the CDR3 is TGTGCCAGCAGGGGGGGAGGGAGGTACACCTTC. It translates to CASRGGGRYTF.

This clone was detected only once. The chain employs TRBV18 and TRBJ1-5, with no clear D. CDR1 KGHSH and CDR2 LQKENI come from the germline V gene. The CDR3 has 16 residues. Between the trimmed V and J ends, which lost 0 bases and 3 bases, there was a span of 12 bases. CDR3 sequence (DNA): TGTGCCAGCTCACCACCAGGAGGCCTAATCAATCAGCCCCAGCATTTT. Its protein is CASSPPGGLINQPQHF.

The CDR3 region is CASYAGANNYGYTF. DNA of the CDR3: TGCGCCAGCTACGCGGGGGCCAATAACTATGGCTACACCTTC. This chain links TRBV5-1 with TRBJ1-2; TRBD1 might be the D (6 bases). Looked up from germline, CDR1 is SGHRS and CDR2 is YFSETQ. CDR3 length: 14 residues. V was cut by 7 bases and J by 1 base, with 14 bases left in between.

Regarding this clone: At one end, the junction sequence differs from germline, possibly due to a read error. The chain recombines TRBV6-5 with TRBJ2-7; possible D gene TRBD2, 5 bases. Germline CDR1 MNHEY, CDR2 SVGAGI. The CDR3 totals 14 residues. Here the CDR3 reads CASSDSGGAYEQYF. The CDR3 bases are TGTGCCAGCAGTGACTCCGGAGGCGCCTACGAGCAGTACTTC.

The count of this clone is one. The CDR3 sequence: CASSFLAGGHKNEQFF. The CDR3, as DNA: TGTGCCAGCAGCTTCCTAGCGGGGGGGCATAAGAATGAGCAGTTCTTC. The V and J genes are TRBV5-4 and TRBJ2-1; 12 nucleotides agree with TRBD2. The CDR3 contains 16 residues. Per germline, CDR1 SGHNT and CDR2 YYREEE (reference sequence). V gave up 2 bases and J gave up 7 bases; unmatched junction bases: 7.

Remarks on this clone: One base away lies a much larger clone, so this may be a sequencing read error. Additional DNA sequences in this sample encode the identical CDR3. V gene TRBV28 combines with J gene TRBJ1-1; D gene uncertain. CDR1 is MDHEN, CDR2 SYDVKM, per germline. This CDR3 comprises 13 residues. V lost 3 bases, J lost 0 bases, and 5 bases lay in between. The CDR3: CASSFNMNTEAFF. The CDR3 DNA follows: TGTGCCAGCAGTTTCAACATGAACACTGAAGCTTTCTTT. The full variable domain, rest sourced from reference TRBV28 and TRBJ1-1, is DVKVTQSSRYLVKRTGEKVFLECVQDMDHENMFWYRQDPGLGLRLIYFSYDVKMKEKGDIPEGYSVSREKKERFSLILESASTNQTSMYLCASSFNMNTEAFFGQGTRLTVV.

In DNA form, the CDR3 reads TGCGCCAGCAGTCACGACGGGAGTGTGTGGGGGTTTGGAAACACCATATATTTT. It is translated as CASSHDGSVWGFGNTIYF. The V and J genes are TRBV23-1 and TRBJ1-3, with D possibly matching TRBD1 (5 bases). TRBV23-1 is identified as an open reading frame with a role that is uncertain. The CDR3 loop spans 18 amino acids. Deletions cut 3 bases from V and 3 bases from J, with 21 bases between.

This chain links TRBV27 with TRBJ2-7; weak D call: TRBD2 (6 bases). Germline assignment: CDR1 MNHEY and CDR2 SMNVEV (reference sequence). The CDR3 extends over 14 amino acids. V lost 2 bases and J lost 0, with 8 bases in between. The CDR3 DNA is TGTGCCAGCAGTTTAAGCGGGTACTCCTACGAGCAGTACTTC. Protein sequence: CASSLSGYSYEQYF.

The V gene is TRBV29-1, the J gene TRBJ1-1, with a possible D match to TRBD1 (5 bases). Germline-derived CDR1 and CDR2 are SQVTM and ANQGSEA. The V end lost 7 bases, the J end lost 0 bases, and 12 bases lay between the germline ends. CDR3 length: 13 amino acids. CDR3 loop: CSARQILNTEAFF. The CDR3 DNA reads as TGCAGCGCCAGACAGATTCTGAACACTGAAGCTTTCTTT. The complete variable domain, with remaining parts taken from reference TRBV29-1 and TRBJ1-1, reads SAVISQKPSRDICQRGTSLTIQCQVDSQVTMMFWYRQQPGQSLTLIATANQGSEATYESGFVIDKFPISRPNLTFSTLTVSNMSPEDSSIYLCSARQILNTEAFFGQGTRLTVV.

This chain joins TRBV7-3 and TRBJ2-1; possible D gene TRBD1, 5 bases. Germline V gives CDR1 SGHTA, CDR2 FQGTGA. The CDR3 sequence is 15 residues long. V lost 7 bases, J lost 6 bases, and 19 bases lay in between. Written as DNA, the CDR3 is TGTGCCAGCACTACAGGCCATCTCGTGGGCAATGAGCAGTTCTTC. Amino acid sequence: CASTTGHLVGNEQFF.

V and J are TRBV7-2 and TRBJ2-3; tentatively, D is TRBD2 (5 bases). Per germline, CDR1 SGHTA and CDR2 FQGNSA. This CDR3 has 13 amino acids. The ends were cut back, 1 base at V and 6 bases at J, with 8 bases in the middle. The CDR3 nucleotides read TGTGCCAGCAGCTTAGTGTCGGGGGATACGCAGTATTTT. Its protein is CASSLVSGDTQYF.

The chain uses TRBV30 and TRBJ1-1; 7 positions agree with TRBD1. CDR3 length: 15 amino acids. Germline CDR1 GTSNPN, CDR2 SVGIG (reference sequence). The junction had 9 bases not matched to a gene; V was cut back by 4 bases and J by 1 base. The CDR3 bases are TGTGCCTGGAACCTAGGGGGCGCAGGGAACACTGAAGCTTTCTTT. Its protein product is CAWNLGGAGNTEAFF.

The rearrangement joins TRBV28 to TRBJ2-7; D perhaps matches TRBD1 (5 bases). The CDR3 covers 12 residues. V lost 5 bases and J 6 bases, leaving 11 bases between the germline ends. From germline, CDR1 is MDHEN and CDR2 SYDVKM. CDR3 amino acids: CASSQRGGEQYF. Written as DNA, the CDR3 is TGTGCCAGCAGTCAAAGGGGCGGCGAGCAGTACTTC.

This clone was recorded only once. The chain has TRBV27 and TRBJ1-2, with 8 bases matching TRBD1. Germline V gene sequence: CDR1 MNHEY, CDR2 SMNVEV (reference sequence). Trimming took 5 bases from V and 7 from J; bases not matched to a gene: 6. The CDR3 is 13 amino acids. The CDR3 DNA reads TGTGCCAGCAGTCGAGGACAGGGCCGTGGCTACACCTTC. This gives the protein CASSRGQGRGYTF.

The CDR3 is CATTTSGNTGELFF. CDR3 bases: TGTGCCACCACTACTAGCGGTAACACCGGGGAGCTGTTTTTT. The chain has TRBV10-3 and TRBJ2-2; TRBD2 matches at 8 bases. The V gene's germline CDR1 is ENHRY and CDR2 SYGVKD. This CDR3 spans 14 amino acids. V lost 10 bases to trimming and J lost 2 bases; unmatched junction nucleotides: 6.

The V gene is TRBV19, the J gene TRBJ1-5, with D possibly matching TRBD1 (5 bases). Trimming stripped 7 bases from V and 3 bases from J, with 7 bases between. The CDR3 is made up of 12 amino acids. Germline V CDR1 and CDR2: LNHDA, SQIVND (reference sequence). The chain's CDR3 is CASKGPNQPQHF. CDR3 coding DNA: TGTGCCAGTAAGGGGCCCAATCAGCCCCAGCATTTT.

The rearrangement links TRBV2 to TRBJ2-7; D unclear. CDR1 and CDR2 from the germline V gene are SNHLY and FYNNEI. The V end lost 4 bases, the J end lost 4 bases, and 5 bases lay between the germline ends. The CDR3 has 11 residues. In DNA form, the CDR3 reads TGTGCCAGCAGTGTCCAATACGAGCAGTACTTC. It encodes CASSVQYEQYF. The full variable domain, completed using reference TRBV2 and TRBJ2-7, is EPEVTQTPSHQVTQMGQEVILRCVPISNHLYFYWYRQILGQKVEFLVSFYNNEISEKSEIFDDQFSVERPDGSNFTLKIRSTKLEDSAMYFCASSVQYEQYFGPGTRLTVT.

This CDR3 reads CASSQDLGASYNEQFF. CDR3 DNA sequence: TGTGCCAGCAGCCAAGATCTAGGGGCCTCCTACAATGAGCAGTTCTTC. The genes are TRBV14 and TRBJ2-1, with TRBD1 as a possible D gene (5 bases). Germline V gene data show CDR1 as SGHDN and CDR2 as FVKESK. The CDR3 sequence is 16 residues long. The V end was cut by 0 bases, the J end by 0 bases, with 9 bases between.

This clone has just one count. The chain combines TRBV19 with TRBJ1-2; D remains ambiguous. Trimming removed 7 bases from V and 2 bases from J, with 8 bases in between. Germline loops: CDR1 LNHDA, CDR2 SQIVND (reference sequence). The CDR3 loop spans 12 amino acids. The CDR3 is CASTDMNYGYTF. In DNA, the CDR3 is TGTGCCAGTACTGACATGAACTATGGCTACACCTTC. The full variable domain, completed using reference TRBV19 and TRBJ1-2, is DGGITQSPKYLFRKEGQNVTLSCEQNLNHDAMYWYRQDPGQGLRLIYYSQIVNDFQKGDIAEGYSVSREKKESFPLTVTSAQKNPTAFYLCASTDMNYGYTFGSGTRLTVV.

This chain joins TRBV9 and TRBJ2-7, with D possibly matching TRBD2 (5 bases). Trimming shortened V by 4 bases and J by 10 bases, and 21 bases separated the two germline ends. Germline loops: CDR1 SGDLS, CDR2 YYNGEE. This CDR3 is 14 amino acids long. In DNA, the CDR3 is TGTGCCAGCAGCCCGAGGTTGGGGAGCAAAATCCAGTACTTC. Encoded protein: CASSPRLGSKIQYF.

This clone was recorded a few times. The V call is TRBV28, the J call TRBJ1-1; the D gene is possibly TRBD1 (6 bases). V lost 11 bases, J lost 0 bases, and 16 bases lay in between. The CDR3 is 14 amino acids. Germline V lookup: CDR1 MDHEN, CDR2 SYDVKM. CDR3 nucleotide sequence: TGTGCCGCTCAACCGGGACACATGAACACTGAAGCTTTCTTT. It yields the protein CAAQPGHMNTEAFF.